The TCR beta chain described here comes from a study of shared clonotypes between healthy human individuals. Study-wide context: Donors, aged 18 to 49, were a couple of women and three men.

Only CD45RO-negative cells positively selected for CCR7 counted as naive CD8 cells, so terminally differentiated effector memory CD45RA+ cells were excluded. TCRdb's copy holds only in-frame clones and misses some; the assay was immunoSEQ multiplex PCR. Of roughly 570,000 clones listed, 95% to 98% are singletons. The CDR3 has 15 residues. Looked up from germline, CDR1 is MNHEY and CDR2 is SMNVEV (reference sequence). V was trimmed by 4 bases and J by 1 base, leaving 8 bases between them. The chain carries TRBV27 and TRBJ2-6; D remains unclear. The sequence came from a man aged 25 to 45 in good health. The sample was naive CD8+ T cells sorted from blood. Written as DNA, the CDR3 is TGTGCCAGCAGTTCTAGGGAATCTGGGGCCAACGTCCTGACTTTC. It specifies CASSSRESGANVLTF. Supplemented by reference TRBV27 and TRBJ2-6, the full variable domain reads EAQVTQNPRYLITVTGKKLTVTCSQNMNHEYMSWYRQDPGLGLRQIYYSMNVEVTDKGDVPEGYKVSRKEKRNFPLILESPSPNQTSLYFCASSSRESGANVLTFGAGSRLTVL.